This T cell receptor (beta chain) was identified in a study of blood T cell repertoires in COVID-19. About the research overall: Whether acute or convalescent, the COVID-19 samples came from the United States, Italy and Spain. In each case, the material was cDNA or gDNA derived from T cells, B-cell-depleted T cells, or PBMCs.

As handled by the study authors: Amplified reference gene primers provided the basis for estimating nucleated cell counts. Repertoires were generated with immunoSEQ multiplex PCR, while TCRdb's copy carries only in-frame clones and drops some. V and J calls and clone size follow that table, whereas D and trimming were derived from the DNA. Seen here are some 140,000 clones, roughly 82% observed once, and the top ten hold roughly 13%. This CDR3 is 16 amino acids long. Germline values: CDR1 SNHLY, CDR2 FYNNEI. In regard to this clone: A much larger clone is a single base away; this may be a read error. Other DNA sequences in this sample translate to the same CDR3.

The chain employs TRBV2 and TRBJ1-2; 12 bases are shared with TRBD1. Sequencing input: peripheral blood. The clonotype originates from a man aged 80 or over with acute or convalescent COVID-19. The CDR3 spells CASSPGQGAFGYGYTF. For the CDR3, the DNA is TGTGCCAGCAGCCCGGGACAGGGGGCATTTGGATATGGCTACACTTTC.